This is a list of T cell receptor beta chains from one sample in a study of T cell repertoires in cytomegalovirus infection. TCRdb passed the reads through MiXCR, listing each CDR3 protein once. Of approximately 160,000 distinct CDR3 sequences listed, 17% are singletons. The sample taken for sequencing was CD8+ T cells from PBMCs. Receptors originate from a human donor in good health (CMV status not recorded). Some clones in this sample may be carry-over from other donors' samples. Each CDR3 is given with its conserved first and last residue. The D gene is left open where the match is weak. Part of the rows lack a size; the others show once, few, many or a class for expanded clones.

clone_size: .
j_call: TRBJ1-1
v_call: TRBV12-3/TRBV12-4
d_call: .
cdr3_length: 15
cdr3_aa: CASSPKGRGNTEAFF
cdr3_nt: TGTGCCAGCAGCCCGAAGGGCAGGGGGAACACTGAAGCTTTCTTT

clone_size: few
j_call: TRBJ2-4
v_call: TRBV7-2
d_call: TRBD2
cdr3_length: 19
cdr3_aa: CASSPGTSGRILAKNIQYF
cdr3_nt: TGTGCCAGCAGCCCAGGGACTAGCGGGAGAATCTTAGCCAAAAACATTCAGTACTTC

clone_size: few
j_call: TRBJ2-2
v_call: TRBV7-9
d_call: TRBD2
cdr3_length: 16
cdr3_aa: CASSVTSGANTGELFF
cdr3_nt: TGTGCCAGCAGCGTCACTAGCGGAGCGAACACCGGGGAGCTGTTTTTT

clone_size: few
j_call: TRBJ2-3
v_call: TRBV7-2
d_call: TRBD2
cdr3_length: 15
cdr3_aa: CASSAGTSGAATQYF
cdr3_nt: TGTGCCAGCAGCGCCGGGACTAGCGGGGCCGCCACGCAGTATTTT

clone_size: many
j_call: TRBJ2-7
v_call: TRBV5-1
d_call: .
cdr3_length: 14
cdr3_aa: CASSFGDSAYEQYF
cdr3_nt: TGCGCCAGCAGCTTTGGGGACTCGGCCTACGAGCAGTACTTC

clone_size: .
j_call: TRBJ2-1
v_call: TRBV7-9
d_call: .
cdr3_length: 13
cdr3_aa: CASSLIESDEQFF
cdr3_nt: TGTGCCAGCAGCTTAATCGAAAGCGATGAGCAGTTCTTC

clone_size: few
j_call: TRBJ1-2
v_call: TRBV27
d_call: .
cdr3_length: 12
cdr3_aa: CASGDVSGGYTF
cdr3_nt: TGTGCCAGCGGTGACGTTAGCGGTGGCTACACCTTC

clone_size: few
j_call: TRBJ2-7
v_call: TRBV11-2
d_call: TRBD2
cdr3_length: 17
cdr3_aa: CASSSRTSGNGNYEQYF
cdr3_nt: TGTGCCAGCAGCTCCCGGACTAGCGGGAACGGTAACTACGAGCAGTACTTC

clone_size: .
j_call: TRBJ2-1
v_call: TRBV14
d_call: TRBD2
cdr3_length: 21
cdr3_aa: CASSQDIRVSGRDFSYNEQFF
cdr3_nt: TGTGCCAGCAGCCAAGATATCCGAGTGAGCGGGAGGGACTTCTCCTACAATGAGCAGTTCTTC

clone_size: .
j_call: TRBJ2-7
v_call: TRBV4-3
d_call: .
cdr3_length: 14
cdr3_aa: CASSQDRGADEQYF
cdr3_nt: TGCGCCAGCAGCCAAGACCGGGGGGCCGACGAGCAGTACTTC

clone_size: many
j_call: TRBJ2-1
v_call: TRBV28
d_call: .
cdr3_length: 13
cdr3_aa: CASSSRSANEQFF
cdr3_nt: TGTGCCAGCAGTTCCCGGTCGGCCAATGAGCAGTTCTTC

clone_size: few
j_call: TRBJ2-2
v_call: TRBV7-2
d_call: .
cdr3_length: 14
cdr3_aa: CASSFQRKTGELFF
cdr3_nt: TGTGCCAGCAGCTTTCAGCGAAAAACCGGGGAGCTGTTTTTT

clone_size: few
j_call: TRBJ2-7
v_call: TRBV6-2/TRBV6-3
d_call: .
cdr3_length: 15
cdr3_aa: CASSSPRPVFYEQYF
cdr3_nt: TGTGCCAGCAGCTCCCCCAGACCTGTCTTCTACGAGCAGTACTTC

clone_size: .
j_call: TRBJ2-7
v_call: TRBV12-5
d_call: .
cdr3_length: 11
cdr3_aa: CASGPTYEQYF
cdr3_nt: TGTGCTAGTGGTCCCACCTACGAGCAGTACTTC

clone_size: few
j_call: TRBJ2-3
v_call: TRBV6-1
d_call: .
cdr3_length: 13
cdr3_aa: CASRDYGTDTQYF
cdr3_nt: TGTGCCAGCAGGGACTACGGCACAGATACGCAGTATTTT

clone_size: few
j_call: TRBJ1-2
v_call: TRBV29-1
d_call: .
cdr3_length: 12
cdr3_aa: CSVDLGGDGYTF
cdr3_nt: TGCAGCGTCGACTTGGGAGGAGATGGCTACACCTTC

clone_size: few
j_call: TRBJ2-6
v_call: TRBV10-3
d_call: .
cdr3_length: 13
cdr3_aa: CAISNPGANVLTF
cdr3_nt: TGTGCCATCAGCAACCCTGGGGCCAACGTCCTGACTTTC

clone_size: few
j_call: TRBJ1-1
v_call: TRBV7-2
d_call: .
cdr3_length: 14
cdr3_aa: CASSLALWGTEAFF
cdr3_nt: TGTGCCAGCAGCTTAGCGCTCTGGGGCACTGAAGCTTTCTTT

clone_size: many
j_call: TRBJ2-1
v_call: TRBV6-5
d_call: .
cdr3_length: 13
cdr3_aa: CASSYSRGNEQFF
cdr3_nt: TGTGCCAGCAGTTACTCACGGGGGAATGAGCAGTTCTTC

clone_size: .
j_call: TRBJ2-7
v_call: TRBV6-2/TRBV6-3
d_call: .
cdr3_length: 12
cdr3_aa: CASSTGRTEQYF
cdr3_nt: TGTGCCAGCAGTACCGGACGGACCGAGCAGTACTTC

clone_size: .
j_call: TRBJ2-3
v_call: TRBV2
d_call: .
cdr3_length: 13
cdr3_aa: CAASGGGLHTQYF
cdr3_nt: TGTGCCGCCAGTGGAGGGGGACTACATACGCAGTATTTT

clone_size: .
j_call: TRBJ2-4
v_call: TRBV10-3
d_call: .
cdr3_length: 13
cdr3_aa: CAISGSAKNIQYF
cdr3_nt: TGTGCCATCAGTGGGTCCGCCAAAAACATTCAGTACTTC

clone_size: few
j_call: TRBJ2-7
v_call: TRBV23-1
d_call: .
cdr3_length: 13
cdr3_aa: CASNPRIRREQYF
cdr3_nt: TGCGCCAGCAACCCACGGATACGGCGCGAGCAGTACTTC

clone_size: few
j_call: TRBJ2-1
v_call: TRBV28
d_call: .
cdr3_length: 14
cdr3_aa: CASSSLVQHNEQFF
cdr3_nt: TGTGCCAGCAGTTCTCTGGTACAGCACAATGAGCAGTTCTTC

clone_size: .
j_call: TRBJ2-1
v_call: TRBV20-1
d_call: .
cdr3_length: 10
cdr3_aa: CSARDREQFF
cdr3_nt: TGCAGTGCTAGAGATAGGGAGCAGTTCTTC

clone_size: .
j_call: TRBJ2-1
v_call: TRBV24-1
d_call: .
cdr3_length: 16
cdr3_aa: CATSAGTGSSYNEQFF
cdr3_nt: TGTGCCACCAGTGCTGGTACAGGGAGCTCCTACAATGAGCAGTTCTTC

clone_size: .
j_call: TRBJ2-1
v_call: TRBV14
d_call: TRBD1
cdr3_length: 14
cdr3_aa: CASSARQGAIEQFF
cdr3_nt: TGTGCCAGCAGCGCACGACAGGGGGCGATTGAGCAGTTCTTC

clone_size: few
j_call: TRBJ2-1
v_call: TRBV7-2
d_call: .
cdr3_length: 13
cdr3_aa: CASSLVSRDEQFF
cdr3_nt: TGTGCCAGCAGCTTAGTGTCACGGGATGAGCAGTTCTTC

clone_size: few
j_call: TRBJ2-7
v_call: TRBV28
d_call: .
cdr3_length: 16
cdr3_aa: CASSLLTGWASDEQYF
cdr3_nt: TGTGCCAGCAGTTTATTGACGGGCTGGGCTAGCGACGAGCAGTACTTC

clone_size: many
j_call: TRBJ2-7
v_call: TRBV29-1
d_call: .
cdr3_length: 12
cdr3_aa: CSVESGAYEQYF
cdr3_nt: TGCAGCGTTGAATCAGGGGCCTACGAGCAGTACTTC

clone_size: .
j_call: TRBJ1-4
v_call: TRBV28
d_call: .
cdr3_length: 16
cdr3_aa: CASSFFTVATNEKLFF
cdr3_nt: TGTGCCAGCAGTTTCTTTACAGTCGCAACTAATGAAAAACTGTTTTTT

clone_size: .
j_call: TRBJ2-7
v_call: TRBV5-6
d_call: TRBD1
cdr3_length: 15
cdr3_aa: CASSFVAGGKYEQYF
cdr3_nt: TGTGCCAGCAGCTTCGTCGCAGGGGGCAAATACGAGCAGTACTTC

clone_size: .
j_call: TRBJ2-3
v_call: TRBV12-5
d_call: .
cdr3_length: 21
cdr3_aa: CASGLMLTSTMDGPNTDTQYF
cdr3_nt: TGTGCTAGTGGTTTGATGCTAACTTCAACAATGGACGGACCAAACACAGATACGCAGTATTTT

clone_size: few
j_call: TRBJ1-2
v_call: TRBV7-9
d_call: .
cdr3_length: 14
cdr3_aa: CASSLPPAAYGYTF
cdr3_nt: TGTGCCAGCAGCTTACCTCCCGCAGCATATGGCTACACCTTC

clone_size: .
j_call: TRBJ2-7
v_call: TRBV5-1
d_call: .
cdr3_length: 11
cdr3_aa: CASRKGYEQYF
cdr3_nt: TGCGCCAGCAGAAAGGGCTACGAGCAGTACTTC

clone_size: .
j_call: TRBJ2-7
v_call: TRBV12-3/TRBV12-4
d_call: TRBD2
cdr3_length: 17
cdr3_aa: CASTFERDAGLTYEQYF
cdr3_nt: TGTGCCAGCACCTTCGAGCGGGACGCAGGCCTTACCTACGAGCAGTACTTC